This T cell receptor (beta chain) is drawn from a study of sequential checkpoint blockade in melanoma (dated by TCRdb to the late 2010s). In the study overall: In a 1:1 randomization, patients received either first-line nivolumab then ipilimumab (arm A) or ipilimumab then nivolumab (arm B). Maintenance nivolumab was given following each of the two trial sequences.

Reading from cysteine to phenylalanine, the CDR3 counts 16 amino acids. The CDR3 DNA has 48 bases and is translated from base 1. Per the germline V gene, SGHTA is the CDR1 and FQGTGA is the CDR2. The V and J ends are trimmed by 3 bases and 0 bases, leaving 12 bases between them. General study outcomes and caveats: Larger, independent patient cohorts are needed to validate the response-prediction model that combines TCR metrics and mutation burden.

TCRbeta CDR3 regions were immunosequenced from genomic DNA with the immunoSEQ Assay. Genomic DNA was amplified by bias-controlled multiplex PCR before high-throughput sequencing. As for the authors' bioinformatics: To quantify the absolute abundance of each unique TCRbeta CDR3 region, the sequences were collapsed and filtered. Clonality, defined as 1 minus Pielou's evenness, was calculated using only productive rearrangements. A previously published method was used to identify clones with significantly greater frequencies in on-treatment samples than in baseline samples. TCRdb's version of the immuneACCESS table is confined to in-frame rearrangements and falls short of the full clone set. An unresolved V gene accounts for under half of the shortfall where checked; the remainder is of unknown origin. The DNA gave D and trimming, while V, J and clone size come from that table. Within this sample are over 10,000 clones, with 60% to 80% of them counted one time only. The ten largest clones add up to 17% of the sample.

The treatment or condition label, as the study defines it: randomized to nivolumab then ipilimumab (arm A) or the reverse (arm B). No trial patient had received prior DNA-damaging chemotherapy. Thawed PBMCs were sorted on a FACS Aria II flow cytometer to isolate live CD3+CD8+ cells negative for CD19 and CD56. Samples came from patients with melanoma in CheckMate 064, a randomized, open-label phase II trial of sequential checkpoint blockade. Peripheral blood mononuclear cells were collected by leukapheresis, purified using Ficoll-Paque, and frozen in human serum containing about 9.8% DMSO. Immediately after sorting, the purity of the sorted blood CD3+CD8+ cells was confirmed to be >98%, and DNA was then extracted. Comment on this clone: The antigen it recognizes is unknown. No clone much larger than this one lies a single base away; base qualities are absent.

The receptor was derived from a human donor with melanoma. The sequence is built from TRBV7-3 and TRBJ2-1; perhaps TRBD2 is the D gene, with 6 bases matching. Here the sequenced sample was CD8+ T cells sorted from blood (inferred from file names), taken from a patient given nivolumab and ipilimumab in sequence. CDR3 sequence: CASSFGLATSYNEQFF. Here is the DNA: TGTGCCAGCAGCTTCGGGCTAGCGACCTCCTACAATGAGCAGTTCTTC.